The present entry profiles one T cell receptor beta chain with its context. By share, this clonotype ranks as medium-sized (0.01 to 0.1%). Base qualities are missing; no much larger clone stands one base away. For blood cells, the gate was set on tetramer-binding CD4+ effector-memory gut-homing T cells, defined as CD3+, CD45RA-, CD62L- and integrin beta7+, with lineage markers excluded. A 14-day oral dietary gluten challenge was undertaken by treated celiac disease patients on a gluten-free diet so that recall of gluten-specific T cells could be studied. Sorting was done on an Aria II cell sorter as single cells, plus in bulk whenever tetramer-positive cells were relatively numerous. Peripheral blood mononuclear cells were isolated using Ficoll density gradient centrifugation and were cryopreserved prior to staining. Before tetramer-binding CD4+ T cells were sorted, thawed cells were stained with a pool of PE-conjugated HLA-DQ:gluten tetramers that present immunodominant gluten epitopes. After staining with HLA-DQ:gluten tetramers, blood samples were enriched using a tetramer-based method.

The data derive from a study of T cells during gluten challenge in celiac disease (dated by TCRdb to 2017 to 2019). Context from the whole study: For 7 or 8 challenge participants who showed a significant rise in HLA-DQ:gluten tetramer-binding T cells, paired single-cell TCR sequencing was carried out. On the Illumina MiSeq, single-cell libraries were sequenced as paired-end 250 bp and bulk libraries as paired-end 300 bp. During the challenge, blood was drawn at baseline, day 6 and day 14, while duodenal biopsies were taken at baseline and day 14. General findings and caveats noted by the study authors: Clonal expansion rose on day 6, as shown by reduced sample-corrected Shannon diversity of circulating gluten-specific T cells. In several patients, roughly 12-45% of single-cell TCR-alpha/beta clonotypes seen at the latest time point had also been present at baseline, compared with roughly 51-55% in the bulk data. A peak in circulating gluten-specific T cells was observed on day 6, and the day-6 repertoire appeared to be composed largely of expanded preexisting memory clonotypes.

Library preparation was by single-cell sequencing. TCRdb names Illumina MiSeq as the instrument used. Three nested PCRs using multiplexed primers that cover all TRA and TRB V genes were used to amplify paired single-cell TCR-alpha and TCR-beta sequences. The source study handled its data this way. Selected pRESTO steps were used to preprocess reads, and IMGT/HighV-QUEST was used to assign V, D, J genes and CDR3 junctions. Single cells were retained only when identified as valid singletons with at most three chains, each chain being supported by 100 or more reads. A clonotype was defined by identical paired TCR-alpha/beta nucleotide sequences, and sharing across patients of only 0.2% pointed to negligible cross-contamination. In samples with more than 20 cells, repertoire diversity was estimated using an undersampling-corrected Shannon index. TCRdb cleaned the public reads at Q25 with fastp, built clones with MiXCR and kept in-frame beta chains. For every CDR3 protein sequence, its rows merge into one entry that carries the most common genes and DNA. TCRdb's processing, not the authors', yielded these V and J calls. For this sample the table gives 300 to 450 distinct CDR3 sequences, of which 40% to 50% were detected only once. The top ten clones comprise 45% to 55% of the sample.

The CDR3 starts with the cysteine, ends with the phenylalanine, and has 13 residues. Only the CDR3 part of the read is kept: 39 bases, read in frame from the first base. After removal of 3 bases from V and 4 bases from J, the junction retains 5 bases not matched to a gene. The germline V gene specifies SQVTM as CDR1 and ANQGSEA as CDR2. Recombination connected TRBV29-1 to TRBJ2-5; TRBD2 agrees with 7 junctional bases. The TCR originated in a male donor with celiac disease. The sequencing here drew on gluten-specific CD4+ T cells sorted from blood using tetramers, taken at baseline or on day 6, 14 or 28 of gluten challenge (not recorded which). The DNA sequence follows: TGCAGCGTTGATAAGGGAGGGATAGAGACCCAGTACTTC. The resulting protein is CSVDKGGIETQYF. Joined to the reference TRBV29-1 and TRBJ2-5 proteins, this CDR3 gives the full variable domain: SAVISQKPSRDICQRGTSLTIQCQVDSQVTMMFWYRQQPGQSLTLIATANQGSEATYESGFVIDKFPISRPNLTFSTLTVSNMSPEDSSIYLCSVDKGGIETQYFGPGTRLLVL.